Listed below are T cell receptor beta chains from one sample, sequenced in a study of spatial heterogeneity in lung cancer. TCRdb re-analysed the 5' RACE reads in MiXCR, keeping a single row per CDR3 protein. This table has some 50,000 distinct CDR3 sequences, roughly 7.6% appearing once. The material was PBMCs, obtained at surgery. These receptors were taken from a female donor with early-stage non-small cell lung cancer. The CDR3 runs from the conserved cysteine through the conserved F or W. The D gene is left open where the match is weak. Size values are once, few and many counts, or a class for expanded clones, and some rows have none.

TRBJ1-5 TRBV5-1 NA many CASSLALGQPQHF TGCGCCAGCAGCTTGGCCTTAGGTCAGCCCCAGCATTTT
TRBJ2-7 TRBV6-5 NA many CASSYIGGTPSDEQYF TGTGCCAGCAGTTACATTGGTGGGACTCCGTCAGACGAGCAGTACTTC
TRBJ1-4 TRBV5-4 TRBD1 few CASSPGQAEKLFF TGTGCCAGCAGCCCGGGACAGGCAGAAAAACTGTTTTTT
TRBJ2-2 TRBV7-9 NA few CASSLRRSGTGELFF TGTGCCAGCAGCCTCCGCCGGAGCGGCACCGGGGAGCTGTTTTTT
TRBJ2-7 TRBV7-9 NA medium-sized CASSFHSYEQYF TGTGCCAGCAGCTTTCACAGCTACGAGCAGTACTTC
TRBJ2-5 TRBV19 TRBD2 NA CASSILGGTQETQYF TGTGCCAGTAGTATATTGGGGGGGACCCAAGAGACCCAGTACTTC
TRBJ1-1 TRBV18 NA NA CASSRSRGEIEAFF TGTGCCAGCTCACGCTCCAGGGGAGAGATTGAAGCTTTCTTT
TRBJ2-1 TRBV9 NA many CASSGLGRGNEQFF TGTGCCAGCAGTGGGCTAGGGCGTGGGAATGAGCAGTTCTTC
TRBJ2-6 TRBV5-1 NA many CASSLDSGANVLTF TGCGCCAGCAGCTTGGACTCTGGGGCCAACGTCCTGACTTTC
TRBJ2-2 TRBV7-6 NA many CASSLAPGGLAGELFF TGTGCCAGCAGCTTAGCGCCTGGGGGCTTGGCCGGGGAGCTGTTTTTT
TRBJ2-1 TRBV6-2/TRBV6-3 NA NA CASSPPDLEQFF TGTGCCAGCAGCCCTCCCGATTTAGAGCAGTTCTTC
TRBJ1-4 TRBV28 NA few CASQNPVGYEKLFF TGTGCCAGTCAAAACCCAGTCGGTTATGAAAAACTGTTTTTT
TRBJ2-5 TRBV20-1 TRBD2 once CSAGGGNQETQYF TGCAGTGCTGGGGGGGGGAATCAAGAGACCCAGTACTTC
TRBJ2-7 TRBV20-1 NA many CSASSGTSSYEQYF TGCAGTGCTAGCTCAGGGACGAGCTCCTACGAGCAGTACTTC
TRBJ1-1 TRBV12-3/TRBV12-4 NA many CASSLASEAFF TGTGCCAGCAGTTTAGCTTCTGAAGCTTTCTTT
TRBJ2-5 TRBV5-1 NA NA CTSSFSGGSETQYF TGCACCAGCAGCTTTTCCGGCGGGTCCGAGACCCAGTACTTC
TRBJ1-1 TRBV7-8 TRBD1 NA CASSLTGQGEACF TGTGCCAGCAGCCTTACAGGGCAGGGGGAAGCTTGCTTT
TRBJ2-7 TRBV5-6 NA NA CASSSGIAEQYF TGTGCCAGCAGCTCGGGGATAGCCGAGCAGTACTTC
TRBJ1-6 TRBV7-2 NA few CASSPYAGNNSPLHF TGTGCCAGCAGCCCATATGCAGGGAATAATTCACCCCTCCACTTT
TRBJ1-5 TRBV5-6 NA few CASSRWSAFSNQPQHF TGTGCCAGCAGCAGATGGAGTGCGTTTAGCAATCAGCCCCAGCATTTT
TRBJ1-5 TRBV29-1 NA many CSVTQGVNQPQHF TGCAGCGTCACTCAGGGTGTTAATCAGCCCCAGCATTTT
TRBJ1-1 TRBV10-3 NA NA CATGTKPNTEAFF TGTGCCACCGGGACTAAACCGAACACTGAAGCTTTCTTT
TRBJ2-1 TRBV20-1 TRBD2 many CSASFLAGGLSYNEQFF TGCAGTGCTAGTTTCCTAGCGGGGGGGCTCTCCTACAATGAGCAGTTCTTC
TRBJ1-1 TRBV5-1 NA few CASSLDGAGTEAFF TGCGCCAGCAGCTTGGACGGGGCTGGCACTGAAGCTTTCTTT
TRBJ2-5 TRBV5-1 TRBD2 many CASSLFSGGAPGETQYF TGCGCCAGCAGCTTGTTTAGCGGGGGGGCCCCCGGTGAGACCCAGTACTTC
TRBJ1-1 TRBV20-1 NA many CSANLLGGALTEAFF TGCAGTGCTAACCTGCTGGGGGGGGCACTCACTGAAGCTTTCTTT
TRBJ2-7 TRBV20-1 TRBD2 few CSARTSPTYEQYF TGCAGCGCGCGGACTAGCCCTACCTACGAGCAGTACTTC
TRBJ1-1 TRBV20-1 NA few CSARKGGGTEAFF TGCAGTGCTAGAAAGGGGGGTGGGACTGAAGCTTTCTTT
TRBJ2-5 TRBV10-3 NA few CAISDNRGGETQYF TGTGCCATCAGTGATAACAGGGGGGGGGAGACCCAGTACTTC
TRBJ2-2 TRBV5-1 TRBD1 many CASRAVTGDTGELFF TGCGCCAGCAGGGCAGTGACAGGGGACACCGGGGAGCTGTTTTTT
TRBJ2-3 TRBV12-3/TRBV12-4 TRBD1 few CASNHGTGGTDTQYF TGTGCCAGCAATCACGGGACAGGGGGAACAGATACGCAGTATTTT
TRBJ1-1 TRBV20-1 TRBD1 many CSASRGGEAFF TGCAGTGCTAGTAGAGGGGGCGAAGCTTTCTTT
TRBJ2-5 TRBV29-1 NA NA CSVAEISQETQYF TGCAGCGTTGCCGAGATATCCCAAGAGACCCAGTACTTC
TRBJ2-1 TRBV2 NA NA CASSEAPLVNEQFF TGTGCCAGCAGTGAAGCTCCCTTGGTCAATGAGCAGTTCTTC
TRBJ1-5 TRBV12-3/TRBV12-4 NA many CASSSDGNQPQHF TGTGCCAGCAGTTCGGACGGCAATCAGCCCCAGCATTTT
TRBJ2-7 TRBV11-1 NA NA CASSLGTGGGYEQYF TGTGCCAGCAGCTTAGGGACAGGAGGGGGTTACGAGCAGTACTTC
TRBJ1-1 TRBV6-2/TRBV6-3 NA many CASSYGLEGTTEAFF TGTGCCAGCAGTTACGGCCTGGAGGGCACCACTGAAGCTTTCTTT
TRBJ1-3 TRBV4-3 TRBD1 NA CASSQESGGRPGTIYF TGCGCCAGCAGCCAAGAATCAGGGGGACGACCGGGGACCATATATTTT
TRBJ1-1 TRBV10-2 TRBD1 many CASRAGTGNTEAFF TGCGCCAGCAGGGCCGGGACAGGGAACACTGAAGCTTTCTTT
TRBJ2-1 TRBV7-2 NA NA CASSPVSVGPNEQFF TGTGCCAGCAGCCCCGTTAGTGTCGGGCCTAATGAGCAGTTCTTC
TRBJ1-5 TRBV6-6 TRBD1 NA CASTVGDRANQPQHF TGTGCCAGCACCGTAGGGGACAGGGCCAATCAGCCCCAGCATTTT
TRBJ1-6 TRBV7-3 NA many CASSLGANSPLHF TGTGCCAGCAGCTTAGGAGCTAATTCACCCCTCCACTTT
TRBJ2-3 TRBV5-1 TRBD2 few CASSRTGTRGTDTQYF TGCGCCAGCAGCCGAACCGGGACTAGAGGCACAGATACGCAGTATTTT
TRBJ2-7 TRBV27 NA few CASSFDLPQGMGEQYF TGTGCCAGCAGTTTTGACCTTCCGCAGGGGATGGGGGAGCAGTACTTC
TRBJ1-2 TRBV7-3 NA many CASSPKGGLGYTF TGTGCCAGCAGCCCCAAGGGGGGGCTTGGCTACACCTTC
TRBJ2-2 TRBV6-5 NA many CASAKDREVGELFF TGTGCCAGCGCTAAAGACAGGGAGGTCGGGGAGCTGTTTTTT